This entry lists 28 T cell receptor beta chains sequenced from one sample in a study of regulatory T cells in long-lasting Graves disease. Assembly of TCR beta libraries relied on iRepertoire HTBI primers together with Arm-PCR of CDR3 regions. TCRdb processed the multiplex PCR reads anew with MiXCR; each CDR3 protein has one entry. The sample consists of about 320,000 distinct CDR3 sequences, more than 15% of them appearing once. Time point indicated: newly diagnosed GD, antithyroid drugs for less than 3 months. From RNA extracted from PBMCs, the TCR library was made. The sequencing here drew on peripheral blood mononuclear cells (PBMCs), taken at new diagnosis, from a patient treated with antithyroid drugs. The receptors come from a female donor with Graves disease.

This clonotype turned up a few times. V usage is TRBV19 and J usage is TRBJ1-4, with unresolved D. V was clipped by 3 bases and J by 0 bases, with 5 bases between them. From germline, CDR1 is LNHDA and CDR2 SQIVND (reference sequence). This CDR3 is 14 amino acids long. The CDR3 is CASSIEATNEKLFF. The CDR3 coding sequence is TGTGCCAGTAGTATCGAGGCAACTAATGAAAAACTGTTTTTT.

In its sample, this clonotype was seen many times. This chain uses TRBV12-3 or TRBV12-4 with TRBJ2-1; the D call may be TRBD1 or TRBD2 (5 bases each). With 1 base removed from V and 12 bases from J, the gap between germline ends came to 13 bases. The CDR3 is made up of 13 amino acids. The CDR3 sequence: CASSLEGPQGQFF. In nucleotides, the CDR3 is TGTGCCAGCAGTTTAGAGGGACCCCAGGGGCAGTTCTTC.

The rearrangement links TRBV6-2 or TRBV6-3 to TRBJ2-7, with D perhaps assigned TRBD1 or TRBD2 (5 bases each). The ends were cut back, 2 bases at V and 2 bases at J, with 19 bases in the middle. The CDR3 has 17 residues. Germline V gene sequence: CDR1 MNHEY, CDR2 SVGEGT. CDR3 sequence reads: CASSYQDLTGGPYEQYF. The CDR3 coding sequence is TGTGCCAGCAGTTACCAAGACTTGACTGGGGGTCCCTACGAGCAGTACTTC.

This clonotype was seen many times. The rearrangement links TRBV2 to TRBJ2-7; D may be TRBD1 (6 bases). V shed 7 bases and J shed 5 bases, with 9 bases lying between them. This CDR3 is built from 11 residues. Looked up from germline, CDR1 is SNHLY and CDR2 is FYNNEI. The CDR3, as DNA: TGTGCCAGCACCGCAGGGGACGAGCAGTACTTC. Translation gives CASTAGDEQYF.

This clonotype has a handful of counts. This chain links TRBV2 with TRBJ1-2; TRBD1 agrees at 8 bases. The CDR3 extends over 14 amino acids. Per germline, CDR1 SNHLY and CDR2 FYNNEI. V trimming: 3 bases; J trimming: 5 bases; junction bases outside the gene matches: 5. The CDR3 DNA is TGTGCCAGCAGTGAGGCGGGACAGGTATATGGCTACACCTTC. It yields the protein CASSEAGQVYGYTF.

The chain uses TRBV20-1 and TRBJ2-7; 14 bases agree with TRBD2. CDR3 size: 15 residues. J gave up 5 bases and V 6 bases, and 9 bases lay outside the gene matches. Germline V gene sequence: CDR1 DFQATT, CDR2 SNEGSKA (reference sequence). The CDR3, as DNA: TGCAGTGCACACCCACCGGGACTAGCGGGAGACGAGCAGTACTTC. The encoded protein is CSAHPPGLAGDEQYF.

This clonotype has ten or more counts. The rearrangement joins TRBV7-6 to TRBJ2-3; D is unclear. Deletions cut 4 bases from V and 2 bases from J, with 7 bases between. Germline-derived CDR1 and CDR2 are SGHVS and FNYEAQ. CDR3 length equals 13 residues. This CDR3 reads CASSSPTTDTQYF. CDR3 sequence (DNA): TGTGCCAGCAGCTCCCCAACCACAGATACGCAGTATTTT.

As for this clonotype: One base away lies a much larger clone, so this may be a sequencing read error. CDR3 protein: CTSRRTGGTSGSMNEQFF. The CDR3 DNA reads TGTACCAGCCGTCGGACAGGGGGCACTAGCGGGAGTATGAATGAGCAGTTCTTC. The J gene is TRBJ2-1, the V gene TRBV11-3; the D call may be TRBD1 or TRBD2 (11 bases each). Germline-derived CDR1 and CDR2 are SGHNT and YENEEA. The CDR3 runs to 18 residues.

This clonotype was detected many times. The rearrangement links TRBV7-9 to TRBJ2-3, with a weak D call TRBD1 (5 bases). Germline V gene sequence: CDR1 SEHNR, CDR2 FQNEAQ (reference sequence). The CDR3 has 15 residues. The V gene lost 5 bases and the J gene lost 6 bases, with 18 bases spanning the gap. The CDR3: CASSGSYRSGDTQYF. CDR3 sequence (DNA): TGTGCCAGCAGCGGATCGTACAGGTCCGGGGATACGCAGTATTTT.

The sample holds many counts of this clonotype. The chain recombines TRBV6-1 with TRBJ2-5, with a tentative D call TRBD1 (6 bases). Germline CDR1 MNHNS, CDR2 SASEGT. The CDR3 covers 14 residues. Trimming removed 7 bases from V and 0 bases from J, with 12 bases in between. CDR3 protein: CASILDRNQETQYF. Written as DNA, the CDR3 is TGTGCCAGCATCTTGGACAGAAACCAAGAGACCCAGTACTTC.

This clonotype was picked up many times. This chain uses TRBV12-3 or TRBV12-4 with TRBJ2-7; no reliable D call. This CDR3 contains 12 residues. Trimming took 2 bases from V and 4 from J, leaving 6 bases between them. CDR3 nucleotide sequence: TGTGCCAGCAGTTTATTTGGGTACGAGCAGTACTTC. Amino acids: CASSLFGYEQYF.

The chain recombines TRBV6-1 with TRBJ2-5; no clear D gene. V dropped 6 bases and J dropped 2 bases, with 7 bases sitting between them. CDR1 is MNHNS and CDR2 is SASEGT in the germline V gene. The CDR3 has 12 residues. The CDR3 bases are TGTGCCAGCAGATCTGGTCAAGAGACCCAGTACTTC. Its translation: CASRSGQETQYF.

Many counts were recorded for this clonotype. V is TRBV6-1 and J is TRBJ1-3; D call uncertain. The CDR3 covers 13 residues. Trimming shortened V by 11 bases and J by 0 bases, and 11 bases separated the two germline ends. Germline CDR1 and CDR2: MNHNS and SASEGT. CDR3 residues: CACTPSSGNTIYF. In DNA, the CDR3 is TGTGCCTGCACCCCATCCTCTGGAAACACCATATATTTT.

This clonotype was recorded many times. The V and J genes are TRBV28 and TRBJ2-5, with 7 bases lining up with TRBD2. V trimming: 2 bases; J trimming: 6 bases; junction bases outside the gene matches: 12. Germline-derived CDR1 and CDR2 are MDHEN and SYDVKM. CDR3 length: 16 amino acids. The CDR3 DNA follows: TGTGCCAGCAGTTTAGGGGAGGGGCGCGTCCTGAAGACCCAGTACTTC. As protein: CASSLGEGRVLKTQYF. The full variable domain, its missing parts supplied by reference TRBV28 and TRBJ2-5, is DVKVTQSSRYLVKRTGEKVFLECVQDMDHENMFWYRQDPGLGLRLIYFSYDVKMKEKGDIPEGYSVSREKKERFSLILESASTNQTSMYLCASSLGEGRVLKTQYFGPGTRLLVL.

Comment on this clonotype: A much larger clone lies one base from this, so it may be a read error. The genes are TRBV12-3 or TRBV12-4 and TRBJ1-3; D not certain. The CDR3 runs to 17 residues. Trimming shortened V by 5 bases and J by 1 base, and 18 bases separated the two germline ends. CDR3 sequence: CASSESPVRRSGNTIYF. CDR3 bases: TGTGCCAGCAGTGAGTCCCCAGTACGGAGGTCTGGAAACACCATATATTTT.

This clonotype was seen a few times. The chain couples TRBV14 to TRBJ2-7; no clear D. The V gene's germline CDR1 is SGHDN and CDR2 FVKESK. The CDR3 has 13 residues. V lost 4 bases and J lost 1, with 8 bases in between. In nucleotides, the CDR3 is TGTGCCAGCAGCCGGTCGACTTCCTACGAGCAGTACTTC. Protein product: CASSRSTSYEQYF.

Ten or more counts support this clonotype. The gene calls are TRBV10-2 and TRBJ2-7, with D unclear. Germline values: CDR1 WSHSY, CDR2 SAAADI. The V end lost 8 bases, the J end lost 7 bases, and 15 bases lay between the germline ends. The CDR3 extends over 12 amino acids. The CDR3 sequence is CASAFVEEEQYF. The DNA of the CDR3 is TGCGCCAGCGCCTTCGTTGAAGAGGAGCAGTACTTC.

The rearrangement uses TRBV6-1 and TRBJ1-1; D gene unclear. V was clipped by 3 bases and J by 3 bases, with 8 bases between them. The CDR3 has 13 residues. In germline, CDR1 is MNHNS, CDR2 SASEGT. The CDR3 DNA follows: TGTGCCAGCAGTGATCAGGTTCACACTGAAGCTTTCTTT. Amino acids: CASSDQVHTEAFF.

The sample holds many counts of this clonotype. V is TRBV12-3 or TRBV12-4 and J is TRBJ2-1; 9 bases fit TRBD2. The V segment lost 9 bases and the J segment 9 bases; nucleotides outside the gene matches: 12. The CDR3 is made up of 14 amino acids. Written as DNA, the CDR3 is TGTGCCAGTCTCGGGGCGGGAGGGCCCGGTGAGCAGTTCTTC. Protein sequence: CASLGAGGPGEQFF.

This clonotype was seen repeatedly, ten times or more. The gene calls are TRBV6-1 and TRBJ2-6; weak D call: TRBD2 (5 bases). Deletions cut 6 bases from V and 0 bases from J, with 9 bases between. This CDR3 has 15 residues. Germline values: CDR1 MNHNS, CDR2 SASEGT. CDR3 sequence (DNA): TGTGCCAGCAGGCTAGCCAACTCTGGGGCCAACGTCCTGACTTTC. Protein product: CASRLANSGANVLTF.

The chain couples TRBV6-2 or TRBV6-3 to TRBJ2-2; 9 bases line up with TRBD1. Germline V gene sequence: CDR1 MNHEY, CDR2 SVGEGT. The V segment lost 6 bases and the J segment 7 bases; nucleotides outside the gene matches: 12. The CDR3 loop spans 16 amino acids. The CDR3 region is CASRERQGERNGELFF. The CDR3 DNA is TGTGCCAGCAGGGAAAGACAGGGGGAGAGGAACGGGGAGCTGTTTTTT.

The chain links TRBV28 to TRBJ1-5; D is uncertain. The CDR3 totals 12 residues. Germline V CDR1 and CDR2: MDHEN, SYDVKM. Trimming left V 7 bases short and J 3 bases short, with 7 bases between. The CDR3 nucleotides are TGTGCCAGCACCTTGGTCAATCAGCCCCAGCATTTT. Translated, it gives CASTLVNQPQHF. The full variable domain, its missing parts supplied by reference TRBV28 and TRBJ1-5, is DVKVTQSSRYLVKRTGEKVFLECVQDMDHENMFWYRQDPGLGLRLIYFSYDVKMKEKGDIPEGYSVSREKKERFSLILESASTNQTSMYLCASTLVNQPQHFGDGTRLSIL.

This clonotype was seen many times. The gene calls are TRBV9 and TRBJ2-7; D is undetermined. The CDR3 contains 14 residues. Germline CDR1 and CDR2: SGDLS and YYNGEE. V gave up 4 bases and J gave up 7 bases, with 18 bases separating them. This CDR3 reads CASSTDGVSREQYF. CDR3 DNA: TGTGCCAGCAGCACGGACGGTGTGAGCAGGGAGCAGTACTTC.

This clonotype was recorded many times. The CDR3 DNA is TGTGCCAGTAGTATAGCCAGGGAGGGTACACAGCCCCAGCATTTT. Translated: CASSIAREGTQPQHF. The chain joins TRBV19 to TRBJ1-5; D is possibly TRBD1 (5 bases). The germline CDR1 and CDR2 sequences are LNHDA and SQIVND (reference sequence). Trimming took 1 base from V and 7 from J, leaving 14 bases between them. The length of the CDR3 is 15 residues. The variable domain in full, with the rest retrieved from reference TRBV19 and TRBJ1-5, is DGGITQSPKYLFRKEGQNVTLSCEQNLNHDAMYWYRQDPGQGLRLIYYSQIVNDFQKGDIAEGYSVSREKKESFPLTVTSAQKNPTAFYLCASSIAREGTQPQHFGDGTRLSIL.

This clonotype was found a few times. A much larger clone differs from this one at a single base, so this may be a read error. The rearrangement links TRBV20-1 to TRBJ1-1, with D uncertain. Germline-derived CDR1 and CDR2 are DFQATT and SNEGSKA (reference sequence). This CDR3 contains 10 residues. In DNA form, the CDR3 reads TGCAGTGATGGAAGGCCTGAAACTTTCTTT. Translation gives CSDGRPETFF.

The chain recombines TRBV28 with TRBJ2-3, with 10 nucleotides matching TRBD2. Germline loops: CDR1 MDHEN, CDR2 SYDVKM. Unmatched junction bases numbered 14, after V lost 7 bases and J lost 7 bases. CDR3 length: 16 residues. The DNA of the CDR3 is TGTGCCAGCAAGCTCGGTCGAGCGGGAGGGCCACATACGCAGTATTTT. This sequence encodes CASKLGRAGGPHTQYF.

This clonotype was counted many times. The gene calls are TRBV28 and TRBJ1-5; the D is unclear. The CDR3 extends over 17 amino acids. Trimming took off 3 bases at V and 0 bases at J, with 15 bases between the two ends. Germline V gene data show CDR1 as MDHEN and CDR2 as SYDVKM. CDR3 sequence (DNA): TGTGCCAGCAGTTTGGGTCTGGGGAGGTATAGCAATCAGCCCCAGCATTTT. This sequence encodes CASSLGLGRYSNQPQHF.

The V gene is TRBV20-1, the J gene TRBJ2-7, with 8 nucleotides matching TRBD2. V lost 5 bases and J lost 3; bases outside the gene matches: 21. Germline-derived CDR1 and CDR2 are DFQATT and SNEGSKA (reference sequence). This CDR3 has 18 residues. The CDR3 nucleotides are TGCAGTGCTTCCCCCCGGCCCGGTAGCGGGATAAAAGTCTACGAGCAGTACTTC. Protein: CSASPRPGSGIKVYEQYF.